Reported below is one T cell receptor beta chain. This specimen comes from a study of blood T cell repertoires in COVID-19. Overall study: Acute and convalescent COVID-19 specimens originated in the United States, Italy and Spain. The cDNA or gDNA used as material had been derived from T cells, B-cell-depleted T cells, or PBMCs.

Germline lookup yields CDR1 SNHLY and CDR2 FYNNEI. After removal of 6 bases from V and 5 bases from J, the junction contained 10 bases not matched to a gene. This CDR3 is built from 15 residues. Original data processing: Reference gene primer amplification yielded estimated nucleated cell counts. Profiled with immunoSEQ multiplex PCR; TCRdb holds only in-frame clones, not every one. For V, J and clone size, that table is used; D and trimming come from the DNA. There are roughly 180,000 clones in the sample; around 74% occur only once, and about 7.8% lies in the top ten. The Seattle site enrolled patients during active infection and followed them longitudinally.

The clonotype was recovered from a woman aged 60 to 75 with COVID-19, enrolled during active disease. The chain recombines TRBV2 with TRBJ1-5; 7 bases line up with TRBD1. Sequencing used peripheral blood. This CDR3 is CASRSVRQGDQPQHF. The CDR3 bases are TGTGCCAGCAGATCGGTCCGACAGGGAGATCAGCCCCAGCATTTT.